The rows below give T cell receptor beta chains drawn from one sample of a study of Graves' ophthalmopathy and Graves' hyperthyroidism. TCRdb processed the multiplex PCR reads anew with MiXCR; each CDR3 protein has one entry. The sample records about 700,000 distinct CDR3 sequences, about 38% being singletons. The sample comprised peripheral blood. The receptors were sampled from an adult man with Graves' ophthalmopathy. The CDR3 runs from the conserved cysteine through the conserved F or W. Fields, in order: clone size, J gene, V gene, D gene, CDR3 protein, CDR3 DNA. A D gene is named only where the DNA matches it firmly. Clone size is not always given. Where it is, it says once, few, many or a class for expanded clones.

few	TRBJ2-7	TRBV27	-	CASSPKTAYEQYF	TGTGCCAGCAGTCCGAAGACAGCCTACGAGCAGTACTTC
-	TRBJ1-1	TRBV7-3	TRBD1	CAGSFDRGNTEASF	TGTGCCGGCAGCTTCGACAGGGGGAACACTGAAGCTTCCTTT
many	TRBJ2-5	TRBV11-2	-	CASSLRGIQETQYF	TGTGCCAGCAGCTTGCGGGGTATCCAAGAGACCCAGTACTTC
many	TRBJ1-2	TRBV5-1	-	CASSFSENYGYTF	TGCGCCAGCAGCTTCTCAGAGAACTATGGCTACACCTTC
-	TRBJ2-7	TRBV7-9	TRBD1	CASSQGAGTGLAEQYF	TGCGCCAGCAGCCAAGGCGCCGGGACAGGGTTGGCCGAGCAGTACTTC
few	TRBJ1-1	TRBV2	-	CASSPLLGIGTEAFF	TGTGCCAGCAGTCCCCTACTAGGTATTGGTACTGAAGCTTTCTTT
many	TRBJ1-2	TRBV20-1	TRBD1	CSASGTAFYGYTF	TGCAGTGCTTCCGGGACAGCGTTCTATGGCTACACCTTC
many	TRBJ2-5	TRBV19	-	CASSIGPGETQYF	TGTGCCAGTAGTATAGGTCCAGGGGAGACCCAGTACTTC
once	TRBJ2-5	TRBV19	TRBD1	CASSTNLGQGRGTQYF	TGTGCCAGTAGTACTAACCTGGGACAGGGAAGGGGGACCCAGTACTTC
-	TRBJ1-2	TRBV29-1	-	CSVGGGGYTF	TGCAGCGTTGGGGGCGGTGGCTACACCTTC
-	TRBJ2-7	TRBV4-1	TRBD2	CASSQDETSGITYEQYF	TGCGCCAGCAGCCAAGACGAGACTAGCGGGATTACCTACGAGCAGTACTTC
few	TRBJ2-5	TRBV9	TRBD2	CASSVDGGAETQYF	TGTGCCAGCAGCGTAGACGGGGGGGCAGAGACCCAGTACTTC
many	TRBJ1-1	TRBV9	TRBD1	CASSVAQDRPRF	TGTGCCAGCAGCGTGGCTCAGGACAGGCCGCGATTT
many	TRBJ1-2	TRBV20-1	-	CSAHREGFYGYTF	TGCAGTGCTCACCGCGAGGGGTTCTATGGCTACACCTTC
-	TRBJ1-6	TRBV7-2	-	CASSLLGIIHF	TGTGCCAGCAGCTTATTAGGGATCATCCACTTT
many	TRBJ1-6	TRBV5-1	TRBD1	CASRAAPGTGNSPLHF	TGCGCCAGCCGCGCGGCACCTGGGACAGGAAATTCACCCCTCCACTTT
-	TRBJ2-6	TRBV15	TRBD1	CATSGQGLLNTEAF	TGTGCCACCAGCGGACAGGGGCTTCTGAACACTGAAGCTTTC
-	TRBJ1-2	TRBV29-1	-	CSVELGDNYGYTF	TGCAGCGTTGAACTGGGTGATAACTATGGCTACACCTTC
many	TRBJ1-5	TRBV2	TRBD1	CASSVGGGGNQPQHF	TGTGCCAGCAGTGTAGGAGGGGGCGGCAATCAGCCCCAGCATTTT
-	TRBJ1-5	TRBV29-1	-	CSVELQAQHF	TGCAGCGTTGAGTTACAGGCCCAGCATTTT
many	TRBJ2-5	TRBV4-3	TRBD2	CASSQGISGGPYQETQYF	TGCGCCAGCAGCCAAGGGATTAGCGGGGGACCGTACCAAGAGACCCAGTACTTC
many	TRBJ2-5	TRBV20-1	-	CSASRGFRETQYF	TGCAGTGCTAGCAGGGGATTTCGGGAGACCCAGTACTTC
-	TRBJ2-7	TRBV12-3/TRBV12-4	TRBD1	CASSEGDRGPPGYEQYF	TGTGCCAGCAGTGAAGGGGACAGGGGGCCTCCCGGCTACGAGCAGTACTTC
-	TRBJ2-3	TRBV3-1	-	CASSQDLKGTKDTQYF	TGTGCCAGCAGCCAAGATCTAAAGGGAACTAAAGATACGCAGTATTTT
-	TRBJ1-4	TRBV19	TRBD1	CASRRAGGEKLFF	TGTGCCAGTAGGAGGGCAGGGGGTGAAAAACTGTTTTTT
-	TRBJ2-7	TRBV20-1	-	CSASRPRGTSYEQYF	TGCAGTGCCAGCCGTCCACGGGGGACTTCCTACGAGCAGTACTTC
-	TRBJ1-1	TRBV6-5	-	CASSSGEAFF	TGTGCCAGCAGCAGCGGGGAAGCTTTCTTT
many	TRBJ1-3	TRBV5-8	-	CASSLRDFVGNTIYF	TGTGCCAGCAGCTTAAGGGACTTCGTAGGAAACACCATATATTTT
-	TRBJ1-5	TRBV5-6	-	CASSLLSRGLSNQPQHF	TGTGCCAGCAGCCTACTATCTAGAGGGCTTAGCAATCAGCCCCAGCATTTT
-	TRBJ1-5	TRBV7-2	-	CASRSTSKDPRHF	TGTGCCAGCAGGTCCACATCCAAGGACCCTCGGCATTTT
-	TRBJ1-5	TRBV10-3	-	CAIRPGSQETQHF	TGTGCCATCAGGCCGGGAAGCCAAGAGACCCAGCATTTT
-	TRBJ1-1	TRBV20-1	TRBD1	CSAIGQGQTEAFF	TGCAGTGCTATAGGACAGGGTCAGACTGAAGCTTTCTTT
-	TRBJ2-7	TRBV7-9	TRBD1	CASSFLTGGYEQYF	TGTGCCAGCAGCTTCCTGACAGGGGGGTACGAGCAGTACTTC
-	TRBJ1-1	TRBV24-1	-	CATSFGLNTEAFF	TGTGCCACCAGCTTTGGGTTGAACACTGAAGCTTTCTTT
-	TRBJ2-7	TRBV20-1	-	CSAVGQQYF	TGCAGTGCTGTTGGACAGCAGTACTTC
-	TRBJ2-3	TRBV10-3	TRBD2	CAISGLAGGDTQYF	TGTGCCATCAGTGGACTAGCGGGGGGGGATACGCAGTATTTT
-	TRBJ2-1	TRBV15	-	CATSRDHGNEQFF	TGTGCCACCAGCAGAGATCACGGCAATGAGCAGTTCTTC
many	TRBJ1-5	TRBV7-9	TRBD1	CASSPGTGGYSNQPQHF	TGTGCCAGCAGCCCCGGGACAGGGGGTTATAGCAATCAGCCCCAGCATTTT
many	TRBJ2-5	TRBV5-1	TRBD1	CASSGGTGNQETQYF	TGCGCCAGCAGCGGGGGGACAGGGAACCAAGAGACCCAGTACTTC
-	TRBJ1-1	TRBV7-2	-	CASILNTEASF	TGTGCCAGCATCCTGAACACTGAGGCTTCCTTT
-	TRBJ2-5	TRBV25-1	-	CASKLGPQETQYF	TGTGCCAGCAAGCTAGGGCCCCAAGAGACCCAGTACTTC
many	TRBJ1-1	TRBV19	TRBD1	CASSTGTGVPTEAFF	TGTGCCAGTAGCACCGGGACAGGGGTTCCCACTGAAGCTTTCTTT
-	TRBJ2-3	TRBV20-1	-	CSASLGTSTDTQYF	TGCAGTGCTAGTTTGGGGACCAGCACAGATACGCAGTATTTT